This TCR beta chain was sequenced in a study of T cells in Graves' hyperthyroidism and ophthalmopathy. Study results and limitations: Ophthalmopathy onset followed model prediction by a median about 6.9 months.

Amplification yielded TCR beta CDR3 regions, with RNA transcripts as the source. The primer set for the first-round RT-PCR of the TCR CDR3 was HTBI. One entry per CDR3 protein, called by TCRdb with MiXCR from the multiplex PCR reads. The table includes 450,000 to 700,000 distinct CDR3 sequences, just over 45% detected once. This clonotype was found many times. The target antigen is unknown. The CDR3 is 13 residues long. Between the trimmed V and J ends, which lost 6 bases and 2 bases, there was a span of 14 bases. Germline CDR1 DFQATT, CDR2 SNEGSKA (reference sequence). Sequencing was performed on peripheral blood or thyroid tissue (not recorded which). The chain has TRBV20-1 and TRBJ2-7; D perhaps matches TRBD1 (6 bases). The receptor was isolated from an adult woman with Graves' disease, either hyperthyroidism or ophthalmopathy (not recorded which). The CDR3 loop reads CSASGTPTYEQYF. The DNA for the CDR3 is TGCAGTGCATCCGGGACACCTACCTACGAGCAGTACTTC.